A single sample is the source of the 19 T cell receptor beta chains below, sequenced in a study of vaccination and CD4 T cells after COVID-19 (dated by TCRdb to the early 2020s). The library was produced with PCR. Sequencing took place on an Illumina iSeq 100. Using fastp trimming at Q25 and MiXCR clonotype assembly, TCRdb reanalyzed the public sequencing data and kept in-frame beta chains. Every CDR3 protein is listed once, alongside the most common genes and DNA of its rows. For this sample there are 35,000 to 45,000 distinct CDR3 sequences; about 34% appear just once. 5% to 6.5% of the sample rests with the top ten. Interpreted using the paper, the time point label stands for: late sampling 161 to 241 days after vaccination in a few convalescent patients. The sequencing used CD4+ T cells from blood, collected about 7 months after SARS-CoV-2 vaccination. The receptors were gathered from a human donor who had recovered from COVID-19.

In its sample, this clonotype was seen a few times. The CDR3 is CASSLPGQGVTGELFF. The CDR3 coding sequence is TGTGCCAGCAGCTTACCGGGACAGGGGGTTACCGGGGAGCTGTTTTTT. The rearrangement uses TRBV7-2 and TRBJ2-2, with TRBD1 matching 11 bases. With V trimmed by 2 bases and J by 5 bases, 4 bases remained unmatched. CDR1 is SGHTA, CDR2 FQGNSA, per germline. CDR3 length: 16 amino acids.

This clonotype was detected once. The V gene is TRBV20-1, the J gene TRBJ2-1, with 11 bases aligning to TRBD1. Trimming took 8 bases from V and 4 from J; bases not matched to a gene: 13. This CDR3 comprises 16 residues. Germline V CDR1 and CDR2: DFQATT, SNEGSKA (reference sequence). Written as DNA, the CDR3 is TGCAGTTATTGGGGTTCGTGGGACAGGGGGTACAATGAGCAGTTCTTC. Translation: CSYWGSWDRGYNEQFF.

This clonotype is medium-sized (0.01 to 0.1%). The chain employs TRBV20-1 and TRBJ1-5, with a tentative D call TRBD1 (6 bases). This CDR3 has 22 amino acids. V lost 3 bases to trimming and J lost 1 base, with 34 bases between them. CDR1 is DFQATT and CDR2 is SNEGSKA in the germline V gene (reference sequence). CDR3 DNA: TGCAGTGCTAGTCGCCCTACTGCATACAGGGTGGGGGTATTTTGGAGCAATCAGCCCCAGCATTTT. Protein sequence: CSASRPTAYRVGVFWSNQPQHF.

This rearrangement joins TRBV2 to TRBJ2-5; D might be TRBD1 or TRBD2, each matching 5 bases. Trimming stripped 6 bases from V and 5 bases from J, with 13 bases between. There are 13 residues in the CDR3. Germline V gene lookup returns CDR1 SNHLY and CDR2 FYNNEI. CDR3 DNA sequence: TGTGCCAGCAGGAGAGTGGGGGTGGAGACCCAGTACTTC. Translated: CASRRVGVETQYF.

V is TRBV7-9 and J is TRBJ2-3; D might be TRBD2 (6 bases). The CDR3 runs to 17 residues. V was shortened by 5 bases and J by 0 bases, with 18 bases between the two germline ends. Germline CDR1 is SEHNR and CDR2 is FQNEAQ (reference sequence). CDR3 sequence (DNA): TGTGCCAGCAGCCCTAATATCGGGGAGGCTAGCACAGATACGCAGTATTTT. Translation gives CASSPNIGEASTDTQYF.

The CDR3, as DNA: TGTGCCAGTATGGGACAGGGCTACGAGCAGTACTTC. Its protein is CASMGQGYEQYF. The gene calls are TRBV19 and TRBJ2-7, with TRBD1 identical over 9 bases. Germline CDR1 is LNHDA and CDR2 is SQIVND (reference sequence). This CDR3 spans 12 amino acids. The ends lost 7 bases at V and 3 bases at J; junction bases unmatched: 1.

There are a few counts of this clonotype. The V gene is TRBV15, the J gene TRBJ1-2; D remains unclear. The CDR3 length is 13 residues. Germline CDR1 is LNHNV and CDR2 is YYDKDF (reference sequence). V was shortened by 0 bases and J by 3 bases, with 5 bases between the two germline ends. DNA of the CDR3: TGTGCCACCAGCAGAGACTCGGACTATGGCTACACCTTC. It specifies CATSRDSDYGYTF.

The chain employs TRBV2 and TRBJ2-5; possible D gene TRBD2, 6 bases. Per germline, CDR1 SNHLY and CDR2 FYNNEI. V dropped 6 bases and J dropped 5 bases, with 13 bases sitting between them. The CDR3 is 13 residues long. CDR3 nucleotides: TGTGCCAGCAGGGGAGGAGGACGGGAGACCCAGTACTTC. Protein: CASRGGGRETQYF.

The CDR3 reads CAISDGQASDNYGYTF. For the CDR3, the DNA is TGTGCCATCAGTGATGGACAGGCGAGCGATAACTATGGCTACACCTTC. The gene calls are TRBV10-3 and TRBJ1-2; 7 bases are a match to TRBD1. The CDR3 is made up of 16 amino acids. V gave up 3 bases and J gave up 1 base; unmatched junction bases: 8. CDR1 is ENHRY and CDR2 is SYGVKD in the germline V gene.

This clonotype came up once. The rearrangement joins TRBV28 to TRBJ2-1; TRBD2 matches at 7 bases. There are 15 residues in the CDR3. Germline CDR1 MDHEN, CDR2 SYDVKM. J lost 4 bases, V lost 2 bases, and 5 bases had no gene match. The CDR3 coding sequence is TGTGCCAGCAGTTTAAGCGGGATGAGGTACAATGAGCAGTTCTTC. This codes for CASSLSGMRYNEQFF.

This CDR3 reads CASSEQRGRSGETQYF. The CDR3 coding sequence is TGTGCCAGCAGTGAACAACGCGGGAGGTCTGGTGAGACCCAGTACTTC. The gene calls are TRBV6-1 and TRBJ2-5; 8 nucleotides align to TRBD2. Per the germline V gene, CDR1 is MNHNS and CDR2 is SASEGT. V trimming: 2 bases; J trimming: 5 bases; junction bases outside the gene matches: 10. There are 16 residues in the CDR3.

This clonotype has more than one count but fewer than ten. The chain joins TRBV27 to TRBJ1-2; possible D gene TRBD1, 6 bases. V was trimmed by 0 bases and J by 4 bases, leaving 6 bases between them. This CDR3 spans 13 amino acids. Germline V lookup: CDR1 MNHEY, CDR2 SMNVEV (reference sequence). CDR3 in amino acids: CASSLSTGYGYTF. In DNA form, the CDR3 reads TGTGCCAGCAGTTTATCGACAGGCTATGGCTACACCTTC.

This clonotype turned up a few times. The chain employs TRBV20-1 and TRBJ2-3, with 9 bases that match TRBD1. In germline, CDR1 is DFQATT, CDR2 SNEGSKA (reference sequence). V was pared by 6 bases and J by 4 bases, with 11 bases of the junction left unmatched. CDR3 size: 15 residues. CDR3 sequence: CSALRDRETADTQYF. CDR3 sequence (DNA): TGCAGTGCGCTGAGGGACAGGGAAACGGCAGATACGCAGTATTTT.

This clonotype was detected only a few times. The chain recombines TRBV19 with TRBJ2-5; D is perhaps TRBD1 (6 bases). V lost 2 bases and J 7 bases, leaving 17 bases between the germline ends. Germline V gene data show CDR1 as LNHDA and CDR2 as SQIVND (reference sequence). CDR3 length: 15 residues. The DNA for the CDR3 is TGTGCCAGTAGTATATCAGGGGACCCATCCCGGACCCAGTACTTC. Translated: CASSISGDPSRTQYF.

This clonotype has more than one count but fewer than ten. The V gene is TRBV6-1, the J gene TRBJ1-6; D is unclear. The CDR3 extends over 14 amino acids. The germline gives CDR1 MNHNS, CDR2 SASEGT. Trimming took 2 bases from V and 6 from J, leaving 8 bases between them. DNA for the CDR3: TGTGCCAGCAGTGAATGGCAGGTTAATTCACCCCTCCACTTT. It is translated as CASSEWQVNSPLHF.

This clonotype was detected a few times. The chain has TRBV20-1 and TRBJ2-2, with a tentative D call TRBD2 (5 bases). CDR3 size: 15 residues. The V gene's germline CDR1 is DFQATT and CDR2 SNEGSKA (reference sequence). The V and J ends lost 0 bases and 9 bases respectively, with 17 bases between them. The CDR3 region is CSARDPGVGGRELFF. The CDR3 DNA reads as TGCAGTGCTAGAGATCCCGGGGTAGGAGGCCGGGAGCTGTTTTTT.

This clonotype has a handful of counts. J is TRBJ2-7 and V is TRBV20-1, with TRBD2 matching over 7 bases. The germline CDR1 and CDR2 sequences are DFQATT and SNEGSKA (reference sequence). CDR3 length equals 14 residues. V gave up 6 bases and J gave up 3 bases; unmatched junction bases: 11. The CDR3 DNA sequence: TGCAGTGCCCAGGAGGTAGCGGGCCTCTACGAGCAGTACTTC. Its protein is CSAQEVAGLYEQYF.

In the case of this clonotype: A clone one base away is much larger, so this may be a read error. J is TRBJ2-1 and V is TRBV28, with 9 bases that match TRBD2. Trimming at V came to 2 bases and at J to 6 bases, leaving 5 bases not matched to a gene. The length of the CDR3 is 15 residues. Germline CDR1 MDHEN, CDR2 SYDVKM. For the CDR3, the DNA is TGTGCCAGCAGTTTAGCGGGAGGGGGCGTCAATGAGCAGTTCTTC. This encodes CASSLAGGGVNEQFF.

The chain combines TRBV27 with TRBJ1-1; D remains ambiguous. The V gene's germline CDR1 is MNHEY and CDR2 SMNVEV (reference sequence). V lost 5 bases, J lost 1 base, and 17 bases lay in between. This CDR3 comprises 16 residues. The CDR3 sequence is CASSPNQRRRNTEAFF. CDR3 DNA sequence: TGTGCCAGCAGTCCCAATCAGCGGAGGAGGAACACTGAAGCTTTCTTT.